This is a list of T cell receptor beta chains from one sample in a study of graft-versus-host responses after intestinal transplantation. The protocol was immunoSEQ multiplex PCR, while the TCRdb copy is restricted to in-frame clones and leaves out a portion. The repertoire holds about 7,000 clones, 55% to 75% seen once, with around 19% in the top ten. The sequenced sample was ileum tissue, obtained roughly 240 days after intestinal transplantation. The receptors were gathered from a human patient who received an intestinal transplant, so some T cells may come from the graft donor. Both conserved end residues are part of each CDR3. Fields, in order: D gene, V gene, J gene, clone size, CDR3 protein, CDR3 DNA. A D gene is named only where the DNA matches it firmly. Size is stated for part of the rows, as once, few or many counts, or as a class when the clone is expanded.

D: NA
V: TRBV19
J: TRBJ2-1
size: once
CDR3: CASSMTRLSSYNEQFF
DNA: TGTGCCAGTAGTATGACCAGGTTGAGCTCCTACAATGAGCAGTTCTTC

D: NA
V: TRBV7-6
J: TRBJ2-7
size: NA
CDR3: CASSLDTSYEQYF
DNA: TGTGCCAGCAGCTTAGATACTAGCTACGAGCAGTACTTC

D: NA
V: TRBV7-9
J: TRBJ1-5
size: NA
CDR3: CASSRTGNSNQPQHF
DNA: TGTGCCAGCAGCCGAACAGGGAATAGCAATCAGCCCCAGCATTTT

D: NA
V: TRBV5-1
J: TRBJ2-1
size: few
CDR3: CASSLGRLTYNEQFF
DNA: TGCGCCAGCAGCTTGGGACGGCTCACCTACAATGAGCAGTTCTTC

D: NA
V: TRBV11-2
J: TRBJ1-3
size: once
CDR3: CASSPGGNTIYF
DNA: TGTGCCAGCAGCCCTGGGGGAAACACCATATATTTT

D: TRBD1
V: TRBV7-8
J: TRBJ2-5
size: NA
CDR3: CASSLGTGHQETQYF
DNA: TGTGCCAGCAGCCTCGGGACAGGGCACCAAGAGACCCAGTACTTC

D: TRBD2
V: TRBV14
J: TRBJ2-1
size: NA
CDR3: CASSQGSSGGSDYNEQFF
DNA: TGTGCCAGCAGCCAAGGTAGTAGCGGGGGTTCCGACTACAATGAGCAGTTCTTC

D: TRBD1
V: TRBV18
J: TRBJ1-2
size: NA
CDR3: CASSPEYRGFTF
DNA: TGTGCCAGCTCACCAGAGTACAGGGGGTTCACCTTC

D: TRBD2
V: TRBV7-2
J: TRBJ2-5
size: NA
CDR3: CASSDLGGGGETQYF
DNA: TGTGCCAGCAGCGACCTTGGGGGGGGTGGCGAGACCCAGTACTTC

D: NA
V: TRBV7-9
J: TRBJ2-3
size: NA
CDR3: CASSSRPLSDTQYF
DNA: TGTGCCAGCAGCTCTCGACCCTTGTCAGATACGCAGTATTTT

D: NA
V: TRBV15
J: TRBJ2-5
size: NA
CDR3: CATSRVFRGADGETQYF
DNA: TGTGCCACCAGCAGAGTCTTTAGAGGGGCCGACGGGGAGACCCAGTACTTC

D: TRBD1
V: TRBV5-1
J: TRBJ2-3
size: NA
CDR3: CASSLETGGWADTQYF
DNA: TGCGCCAGCAGCTTGGAGACAGGGGGGTGGGCAGATACGCAGTATTTT

D: NA
V: TRBV30
J: TRBJ2-5
size: NA
CDR3: CAWSGGYLETQYF
DNA: TGTGCCTGGAGTGGGGGGTATTTAGAGACCCAGTACTTC

D: NA
V: TRBV9
J: TRBJ2-6
size: NA
CDR3: CASSVGGGGTDSGANVLTF
DNA: TGTGCCAGCAGCGTAGGAGGAGGTGGGACGGACTCTGGGGCCAACGTCCTGACTTTC

D: NA
V: TRBV23-1
J: TRBJ1-1
size: few
CDR3: CASSHMKGNTEAFF
DNA: TGCGCCAGCAGTCATATGAAGGGGAACACTGAAGCTTTCTTT

D: NA
V: TRBV7-2
J: TRBJ2-5
size: NA
CDR3: CASSSGGGPQETQYF
DNA: TGTGCCAGCAGCTCCGGGGGTGGACCTCAAGAGACCCAGTACTTC

D: NA
V: TRBV7-7
J: TRBJ2-1
size: NA
CDR3: CASSPGRLVSYNEQFF
DNA: TGTGCTAGCAGCCCCGGACGACTAGTTTCCTACAATGAGCAGTTCTTC

D: NA
V: TRBV28
J: TRBJ2-2
size: NA
CDR3: CASSRGSGELFF
DNA: TGTGCCAGCAGTCGGGGGTCCGGGGAGCTGTTTTTT

D: NA
V: TRBV7-3
J: TRBJ1-4
size: NA
CDR3: CASSLVTGYFEKLFF
DNA: TGTGCCAGCAGCTTAGTGACAGGATATTTTGAAAAACTGTTTTTT

D: NA
V: TRBV6-1
J: TRBJ2-3
size: NA
CDR3: CASIRARSTDTQYF
DNA: TGTGCCAGCATCAGAGCCCGGAGCACAGATACGCAGTATTTT

D: NA
V: TRBV20-1
J: TRBJ1-1
size: NA
CDR3: CSGAVNTEAFF
DNA: TGCAGTGGAGCAGTGAACACTGAAGCTTTCTTT

D: NA
V: TRBV9
J: TRBJ2-3
size: NA
CDR3: CASSPLGDTQYF
DNA: TGTGCCAGCAGCCCCTTAGGAGATACGCAGTATTTT

D: NA
V: TRBV28
J: TRBJ2-7
size: few
CDR3: CASSLSAGYEQYF
DNA: TGTGCCAGCAGTTTATCGGCTGGCTACGAGCAGTACTTC

D: NA
V: TRBV5-8
J: TRBJ1-2
size: once
CDR3: CASSHSGAYGYTF
DNA: TGTGCCAGCAGCCATTCAGGGGCCTATGGCTACACCTTC

D: NA
V: TRBV6-1
J: TRBJ1-4
size: few
CDR3: CASTDNEKLFF
DNA: TGTGCCAGCACTGATAATGAAAAACTGTTTTTT

D: NA
V: TRBV5-1
J: TRBJ2-1
size: NA
CDR3: CASSLGAASSYNEQFF
DNA: TGCGCCAGCAGCTTGGGAGCGGCAAGCTCCTACAATGAGCAGTTCTTC

D: NA
V: TRBV4-3
J: TRBJ2-1
size: NA
CDR3: CASSQDPRAPHNEQFF
DNA: TGCGCCAGCAGCCAAGATCCCAGGGCCCCTCACAATGAGCAGTTCTTC

D: NA
V: TRBV6-1
J: TRBJ1-1
size: NA
CDR3: CASSVMNTEAFF
DNA: TGTGCCAGCAGTGTGATGAACACTGAAGCTTTCTTT

D: NA
V: TRBV2
J: TRBJ1-2
size: NA
CDR3: CASTQSYGYTF
DNA: TGTGCCAGCACTCAAAGCTATGGCTACACCTTC